This T cell receptor (beta chain) appears in the sequencing data of a study of shared clonotypes between healthy human individuals. About this clone itself: Its antigen is still unknown.

Study-wide points: Rarefaction demonstrated incomplete sorted-subset sequencing despite large depth.

When replicate PCRs were run on sorted subsets, they used around 200 ng DNA, approximately 33,000 T cell genomes. Data came from immunoSEQ multiplex PCR; TCRdb stores just in-frame clones and leaves some out. Of approximately 340,000 clones in the sample, around 79% were seen once. V lost 0 bases and J 3 bases, leaving 12 bases between the germline ends. The CDR3 sequence is 17 residues long. Germline V CDR1 and CDR2: SGHTA, FQGTGA. The origin of this receptor is a man in his thirties or forties in good health. The material sequenced was memory CD4+ T cells sorted from blood. Sample subset: CD45RA-negative fraction. The chain joins TRBV7-3 to TRBJ2-6; perhaps TRBD1 as D (7 bases). CDR3: CASSLTGGGNGANVLTF. The CDR3 region has the DNA TGTGCCAGCAGCTTAACCGGAGGGGGCAATGGGGCCAACGTCCTGACTTTC.